The 20 T cell receptor beta chains listed next were all sequenced from one sample in a study of spatial heterogeneity in lung cancer (dated by TCRdb to between 2018 and 2020). The label giving this sample's time point can be read as: sample taken at primary tumor resection. Whole RNA extracted from tumor and nontumor lung tissue, or from cryopreserved PBMC samples, was used for TCR sequencing without cell sorting. The library relied on 5' RACE. Sequenced on a NextSeq 500. The public reads were run again by TCRdb, first through fastp at Q25 and then through MiXCR, and only productive beta chains were kept. Rows with a matching CDR3 protein are joined into one entry that keeps the most common DNA and genes. In this sample the table shows over 45,000 distinct CDR3 sequences, around 5.2% of which occur a single time. The ten largest clones represent around 10% of the sample. The source material was PBMCs, sampled at surgery. These receptor sequences come from a male donor with early-stage non-small cell lung cancer.

This clonotype was seen many times. This chain links TRBV3-1 with TRBJ1-5; the D is unclear. V was clipped by 3 bases and J by 3 bases, with 9 bases between them. Germline-derived CDR1 and CDR2 are LGHDT and YNNKEL (reference sequence). CDR3 length equals 14 residues. CDR3: CASSQMPVNQPQHF. The CDR3 region has the DNA TGTGCCAGCAGCCAGATGCCAGTCAATCAGCCCCAGCATTTT.

This clonotype came up many times. J is TRBJ2-1 and V is TRBV5-1; 7 positions match TRBD1. Germline loops: CDR1 SGHRS, CDR2 YFSETQ. The CDR3 has 18 residues. The V gene end was trimmed by 0 bases and the J gene end by 0 bases; junction bases not matched to a gene: 9. CDR3 bases: TGCGCCAGCAGCTTGGGAATGCCACAGGGGCTCTCCTACAATGAGCAGTTCTTC. The encoded protein is CASSLGMPQGLSYNEQFF.

The sample holds many counts of this clonotype. V usage is TRBV10-3 and J usage is TRBJ2-1, with 7 bases aligning to TRBD1. This CDR3 comprises 15 residues. Germline trimming cut 3 bases from V and 7 bases from J; bases unmatched to any gene: 9. Per germline, CDR1 ENHRY and CDR2 SYGVKD. In nucleotides, the CDR3 is TGTGCCATCAGTGACTTTGATAGGGGGCGGAATGAGCAGTTCTTC. It encodes CAISDFDRGRNEQFF.

This clonotype was detected many times. The chain joins TRBV7-8 to TRBJ2-3, with D maybe TRBD2 (5 bases). V lost 0 bases to trimming and J lost 0 bases, with 10 bases between them. The CDR3 has 16 residues. Germline V gives CDR1 SGHVS, CDR2 FQNEAQ. The CDR3 bases are TGTGCCAGCAGCTTAGCGTGGAGGAGAAGCACAGATACGCAGTATTTT. This codes for CASSLAWRRSTDTQYF.

Ten or more counts support this clonotype. This chain joins TRBV5-1 and TRBJ2-1; D unresolved. Trimming removed 3 bases from V and 7 bases from J, with 11 bases in between. CDR3 size: 13 residues. Germline-derived CDR1 and CDR2 are SGHRS and YFSETQ. The CDR3 DNA reads as TGCGCCAGCAGCTCCCCCGTCAGGAATGAGCAGTTCTTC. As protein: CASSSPVRNEQFF. Drawing the rest from reference TRBV5-1 and TRBJ2-1, the complete variable domain is KAGVTQTPRYLIKTRGQQVTLSCSPISGHRSVSWYQQTPGQGLQFLFEYFSETQRNKGNFPGRFSGRQFSNSRSEMNVSTLELGDSALYLCASSSPVRNEQFFGPGTRLTVL.

There are many counts of this clonotype. The chain uses TRBV18 and TRBJ2-5, with D perhaps matching TRBD1 or TRBD2 (5 bases each). V lost 1 base and J 1 base, leaving 10 bases between the germline ends. CDR3 length: 15 residues. Germline CDR1 and CDR2: KGHSH and LQKENI. The CDR3 nucleotides read TGTGCCAGCTCACCACAACCAGGGACCCAAGAGACCCAGTACTTC. It codes for CASSPQPGTQETQYF.

This clonotype was seen ten or more times. The rearrangement joins TRBV5-1 to TRBJ2-7; D perhaps matches TRBD2 (6 bases). The V end was cut by 0 bases, the J end by 6 bases, with 25 bases between. The CDR3 has 18 amino acids. Germline V gene sequence: CDR1 SGHRS, CDR2 YFSETQ. The CDR3 loop is CASSLVGTSRAPPSEQYF. The CDR3 DNA reads TGCGCCAGCAGCTTGGTCGGGACTTCCAGGGCCCCACCCTCCGAGCAGTACTTC. Full variable domain (remainder filled in from reference TRBV5-1 and TRBJ2-7): KAGVTQTPRYLIKTRGQQVTLSCSPISGHRSVSWYQQTPGQGLQFLFEYFSETQRNKGNFPGRFSGRQFSNSRSEMNVSTLELGDSALYLCASSLVGTSRAPPSEQYFGPGTRLTVT.

This clonotype was observed many times. In DNA form, the CDR3 reads TGTGCCAGCAGTTACTCCCGGACAGGGACGGGTGTGAATGAGCAGTTCTTC. This codes for CASSYSRTGTGVNEQFF. The rearrangement joins TRBV6-5 to TRBJ2-1, with 8 bases aligning to TRBD1. J gave up 7 bases and V 0 bases, and 11 bases lay outside the gene matches. CDR1 and CDR2 from the germline V gene are MNHEY and SVGAGI. The CDR3 extends over 17 amino acids.

This clonotype was counted at least ten times. V usage is TRBV10-3 and J usage is TRBJ2-2; the D gene is possibly TRBD1 (6 bases). The V gene's germline CDR1 is ENHRY and CDR2 SYGVKD. The CDR3 contains 16 residues. Deletions cut 7 bases from V and 5 bases from J, with 20 bases between. The CDR3: CAITPGQGRGTGELFF. CDR3 DNA sequence: TGTGCCATCACGCCGGGACAAGGTCGTGGAACCGGGGAGCTGTTTTTT.

This clonotype was seen at least ten times. The rearrangement links TRBV11-2 to TRBJ1-2, with TRBD1 matching 7 bases. The CDR3 sequence is 14 residues long. Germline lookup yields CDR1 SGHAT and CDR2 FQNNGV. J was trimmed by 2 bases and V by 5 bases; bases with no gene match: 5. Here the CDR3 DNA reads TGTGCCAGCAGCAAGGACAGGTCGAACTATGGCTACACCTTC. Its translation is CASSKDRSNYGYTF.

This clonotype was found many times. Here the CDR3 DNA reads TGTGCCAGCAGCTCCCAGGGTCGAGGCGGGAATGAGCAGTTCTTC. Its translation: CASSSQGRGGNEQFF. This sequence joins TRBV7-2 and TRBJ2-1; possibly TRBD1 or TRBD2 for D (5 bases each). CDR1 is SGHTA and CDR2 is FQGNSA in the germline V gene. V shed 4 bases and J shed 7 bases, with 17 bases lying between them. This CDR3 spans 15 amino acids.

This clonotype was seen at least ten times. The chain employs TRBV10-2 and TRBJ2-1, with no clear D. Trimming took 2 bases from V and 7 from J, leaving 3 bases between them. This CDR3 has 11 residues. Germline values: CDR1 WSHSY, CDR2 SAAADI. The CDR3 sequence is CASSEPNEQFF. In nucleotides, the CDR3 is TGCGCCAGCAGTGAGCCAAATGAGCAGTTCTTC.

There are many counts of this clonotype. This chain links TRBV5-1 with TRBJ1-6; 7 bases match TRBD1. The CDR3 loop spans 17 amino acids. V gave up 4 bases and J gave up 5 bases; unmatched junction bases: 12. Per the germline V gene, CDR1 is SGHRS and CDR2 is YFSETQ. CDR3 coding DNA: TGCGCCAGCAGCGAAACCGGGACAGTCCTCGATAATTCACCCCTCCACTTT. Translating it yields CASSETGTVLDNSPLHF. Based on the CDR3 plus reference TRBV5-1 and TRBJ1-6, the full variable domain is KAGVTQTPRYLIKTRGQQVTLSCSPISGHRSVSWYQQTPGQGLQFLFEYFSETQRNKGNFPGRFSGRQFSNSRSEMNVSTLELGDSALYLCASSETGTVLDNSPLHFGNGTRLTVT.

This clonotype has ten or more counts. The gene calls are TRBV20-1 and TRBJ1-1; D call uncertain. Germline assignment: CDR1 DFQATT and CDR2 SNEGSKA (reference sequence). The CDR3 runs 13 residues. Trimming cost V 3 bases and J 0 bases, with 8 bases left between them. DNA for the CDR3: TGCAGTGCTAGGAGAGACATGAACACTGAAGCTTTCTTT. Its translation: CSARRDMNTEAFF.

This clonotype was seen at least ten times. The V call is TRBV19, the J call TRBJ1-1, with a tentative D call TRBD1 (6 bases). Trimming cost V 9 bases and J 6 bases, with 26 bases left between them. The CDR3 is 16 residues long. Germline values: CDR1 LNHDA, CDR2 SQIVND (reference sequence). CDR3 bases: TGTGCCAGCAGATCGGCCCTAGTATATGGACAGCCTGAAGCTTTCTTT. Protein sequence: CASRSALVYGQPEAFF.

This clonotype was seen many times. The genes are TRBV20-1 and TRBJ1-6; no firm D call. The V end lost 3 bases, the J end lost 0 bases, and 9 bases lay between the germline ends. CDR1 is DFQATT and CDR2 is SNEGSKA in the germline V gene (reference sequence). The CDR3 contains 15 residues. The CDR3, as DNA: TGCAGTGCTAGCCTACTTAGCTCCTATAATTCACCCCTCCACTTT. Protein sequence: CSASLLSSYNSPLHF.

This clonotype showed up many times. The chain recombines TRBV7-6 with TRBJ1-1; D call uncertain. Between the trimmed V and J ends, which lost 0 bases and 1 base, there was a span of 6 bases. Germline V lookup: CDR1 SGHVS, CDR2 FNYEAQ. This CDR3 comprises 14 residues. Written as DNA, the CDR3 is TGTGCCAGCAGCTTAGCTGACGAGAACACTGAAGCTTTCTTT. Amino acids: CASSLADENTEAFF.

This clonotype has ten or more counts. The chain employs TRBV30 and TRBJ2-7; D possibly corresponds to TRBD1 (6 bases). The germline gives CDR1 GTSNPN, CDR2 SVGIG (reference sequence). The CDR3 totals 13 residues. V lost 0 bases and J 2 bases, leaving 8 bases between the germline ends. As DNA, the CDR3 is TGTGCCTGGAGTGTACACAGGGCCTACGAGCAGTACTTC. The encoded protein is CAWSVHRAYEQYF.

This clonotype was picked up many times. The V and J genes are TRBV11-2 and TRBJ2-3; unclear D gene. The germline V gene has CDR1 SGHAT and CDR2 FQNNGV. The CDR3 runs 14 residues. V lost 0 bases and J 0 bases, leaving 4 bases between the germline ends. In DNA, the CDR3 is TGTGCCAGCAGCTTAGATCACAGCACAGATACGCAGTATTTT. Amino acid sequence: CASSLDHSTDTQYF.

This clonotype was seen at least ten times. The gene calls are TRBV5-1 and TRBJ2-5; possible D gene TRBD2, 6 bases. The germline V gene encodes CDR1 SGHRS and CDR2 YFSETQ. CDR3 size: 15 residues. Trimming shortened V by 3 bases and J by 0 bases, and 12 bases separated the two germline ends. CDR3 sequence: CASSWEDYNQETQYF. The CDR3 nucleotides read TGCGCCAGCAGCTGGGAGGACTACAACCAAGAGACCCAGTACTTC. Drawing the rest from reference TRBV5-1 and TRBJ2-5, the complete variable domain is KAGVTQTPRYLIKTRGQQVTLSCSPISGHRSVSWYQQTPGQGLQFLFEYFSETQRNKGNFPGRFSGRQFSNSRSEMNVSTLELGDSALYLCASSWEDYNQETQYFGPGTRLLVL.